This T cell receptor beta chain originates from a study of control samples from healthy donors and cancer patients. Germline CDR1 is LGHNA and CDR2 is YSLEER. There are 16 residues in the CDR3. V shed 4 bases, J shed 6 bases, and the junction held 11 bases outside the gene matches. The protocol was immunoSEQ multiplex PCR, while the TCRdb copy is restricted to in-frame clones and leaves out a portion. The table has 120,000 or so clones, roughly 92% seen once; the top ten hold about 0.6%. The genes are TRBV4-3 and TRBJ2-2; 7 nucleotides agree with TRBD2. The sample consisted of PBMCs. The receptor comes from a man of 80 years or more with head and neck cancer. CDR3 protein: CASSPLLGGSPGELFF. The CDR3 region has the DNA TGCGCCAGCAGCCCGCTTCTGGGCGGGAGTCCCGGGGAGCTGTTTTTT.